Presented here are 14 T cell receptor beta chains from one specimen sequenced in a study of cytomegalovirus exposure and HLA in healthy donors. PCR was performed using 60 Vbeta and 13 Jbeta primers. Sequencing used immunoSEQ multiplex PCR; TCRdb keeps in-frame clones, though not all of them. The table has more than 95,000 clones, roughly three quarters seen once. The sample consisted of PBMCs. The receptors were sampled from a man in his fifties or sixties in good health and CMV-seropositive.

The chain is built from TRBV2 and TRBJ1-1, with 8 bases matching TRBD1. The junction had 9 bases not matched to a gene; V was cut back by 7 bases and J by 5 bases. Germline CDR1 and CDR2: SNHLY and FYNNEI. The CDR3 is made up of 14 amino acids. The CDR3, as DNA: TGTGCCAGCACTTATTCAGGGGGCAATACTGAAGCTTTCTTT. Translation: CASTYSGGNTEAFF.

This clone was seen only a few times. V is TRBV21-1 and J is TRBJ1-6. TRBV21-1 is assigned pseudogene status. CDR3 size: 13 residues. The CDR3 here is CASSTEINSPLHF. DNA of the CDR3: TGTGCCAGCAGCACGGAGATTAATTCACCCCTCCACTTT.

The CDR3 DNA follows: TGTGCCAGCAGTTACGTGGGCCGTGGGGCCAACGTCCTGACTTTC. Its protein is CASSYVGRGANVLTF. The chain recombines TRBV6-5 with TRBJ2-6; no firm D call. CDR1 and CDR2 from the germline V gene are MNHEY and SVGAGI. Trimming stripped 2 bases from V and 3 bases from J, with 8 bases between. The CDR3 extends over 15 amino acids.

The genes are TRBV5-1 and TRBJ2-2, with D perhaps TRBD2 (6 bases). Germline CDR1 is SGHRS and CDR2 is YFSETQ. The CDR3 sequence is 15 residues long. With 4 bases removed from V and 7 bases from J, the gap between germline ends came to 17 bases. CDR3 loop: CASSPGRRADGELFF. CDR3 in DNA: TGCGCCAGCAGCCCCGGTAGGAGGGCGGACGGGGAGCTGTTTTTT. The full variable domain, in which reference TRBV5-1 and TRBJ2-2 provide the parts outside the CDR3, is KAGVTQTPRYLIKTRGQQVTLSCSPISGHRSVSWYQQTPGQGLQFLFEYFSETQRNKGNFPGRFSGRQFSNSRSEMNVSTLELGDSALYLCASSPGRRADGELFFGEGSRLTVL.

The gene calls are TRBV7-2 and TRBJ2-1, with D possibly being TRBD1 (6 bases). CDR1 and CDR2 (germline): SGHTA, FQGNSA. Trimming left V 8 bases short and J 1 base short, with 18 bases between. This CDR3 region has 16 residues. The CDR3 DNA follows: TGTGCCAGCGGCGGAGGTCGGCAGGGGTCCTACAATGAGCAGTTCTTC. Translated, it gives CASGGGRQGSYNEQFF.

V gene TRBV7-8 combines with J gene TRBJ1-2; TRBD1 matches at 7 bases. From germline, CDR1 is SGHVS and CDR2 FQNEAQ. CDR3 length: 14 amino acids. V was clipped by 0 bases and J by 6 bases; unmatched bases: 4. CDR3 coding DNA: TGTGCCAGCAGCTTAGCGGGCAGGGGGGATGGCTACACCTTC. As protein: CASSLAGRGDGYTF.

This clone was picked up a small number of times. The DNA for the CDR3 is TGTGCCAGTAGTTCCGGGATTCAGCAGCATCGAGATACGCAGTATTTT. This sequence encodes CASSSGIQQHRDTQYF. The chain employs TRBV19 and TRBJ2-3, with D perhaps matching TRBD2 (5 bases). V was cut by 5 bases and J by 5 bases, with 20 bases left in between. Germline assignment: CDR1 LNHDA and CDR2 SQIVND (reference sequence). This CDR3 is built from 16 residues.

The chain links TRBV19 to TRBJ1-5; D may be TRBD1 (5 bases). From germline, CDR1 is LNHDA and CDR2 SQIVND (reference sequence). CDR3 length: 14 amino acids. V shed 3 bases and J shed 5 bases, with 11 bases lying between them. The CDR3 loop reads CASSILGGDQPQHF. CDR3 DNA: TGTGCCAGTAGTATTCTAGGAGGGGATCAGCCCCAGCATTTT.

The chain couples TRBV4-2 to TRBJ2-7; D possibly corresponds to TRBD2 (5 bases). The CDR3 extends over 14 amino acids. Germline V lookup: CDR1 LGHNA, CDR2 YNFKEQ. V was clipped by 5 bases and J by 2 bases, with 13 bases between them. This CDR3 is CASSVREPAYEQYF. DNA for the CDR3: TGTGCCAGCAGCGTGAGGGAGCCCGCCTACGAGCAGTACTTC.

The chain has TRBV6-6 and TRBJ1-2, with 7 positions matching TRBD1. Germline V CDR1 and CDR2: MNHNY, SVGAGI (reference sequence). Germline trimming cut 7 bases from V and 0 bases from J; bases unmatched to any gene: 8. This CDR3 is built from 15 residues. CDR3 region: CASISAGTANYGYTF. The CDR3 coding sequence is TGTGCCAGCATCTCCGCCGGGACAGCTAACTATGGCTACACCTTC.

This clone was counted only a few times. The chain has TRBV4-1 and TRBJ1-5; D possibly corresponds to TRBD1 (6 bases). The CDR3 consists of 15 residues. CDR1 MGHRA and CDR2 YSYEKL come from the germline V gene. Trimming took 4 bases from V and 3 from J, leaving 13 bases between them. As DNA, the CDR3 is TGCGCCAGCAGCCTAGGGGACACAGACAATCAGCCCCAGCATTTT. It is translated as CASSLGDTDNQPQHF.

This clone has only a few counts. This chain joins TRBV28 and TRBJ2-3, with 8 bases matching TRBD1. CDR3 length: 15 amino acids. Germline V gene data show CDR1 as MDHEN and CDR2 as SYDVKM. After removal of 5 bases from V and 1 base from J, the junction contained 5 bases not matched to a gene. The CDR3 is CASSPPGQGTDTQYF. CDR3 coding DNA: TGTGCCAGCAGTCCCCCGGGACAGGGCACAGATACGCAGTATTTT.

To note about this clone: This sample includes further DNA sequences coding for the same CDR3. The rearrangement links TRBV28 to TRBJ1-1; perhaps TRBD1 as D (6 bases). Germline loops: CDR1 MDHEN, CDR2 SYDVKM. The length of the CDR3 is 13 residues. Trimming left V 6 bases short and J 5 bases short, with 13 bases between. The CDR3 is CASRIQGVTEAFF. The CDR3 region has the DNA TGTGCCAGCAGAATACAGGGAGTGACTGAAGCTTTCTTT.

The chain carries TRBV10-2 and TRBJ1-2, with 8 bases lining up with TRBD1. Germline V gives CDR1 WSHSY, CDR2 SAAADI. This CDR3 is built from 15 residues. The J segment lost 4 bases and the V segment lost 6 bases, leaving 10 bases of the junction unmatched. DNA of the CDR3: TGCGCCAGCAGGGACAGACAGGGGACGAGCTATGGCTACACCTTC. This gives the protein CASRDRQGTSYGYTF.